In its sample, the clone carrying this TCR beta chain was seen many times. Its specificity is not known. V was cut by 1 base and J by 5 bases, with 9 bases left in between. CDR3 length: 13 amino acids. Germline V gene sequence: CDR1 SGHDT, CDR2 YYEEEE. This sample is part of a study of CD8 T cells in ankylosing spondylitis. Quantitative 5'-RACE with molecular barcodes produced the TCR beta libraries. From the 5' RACE reads, TCRdb called clonotypes with MiXCR, one entry per CDR3 protein. Here the sample spans 100,000 to 150,000 distinct CDR3 sequences, around 9.3% being singletons. Findings and caveats of the study: A TCR beta motif of roughly eight highly homologous variants seemed to mark ankylosing spondylitis blood.

The specimen was blood, either unsorted or a sorted T cell fraction (not recorded which). This clonotype was sampled from a male donor with ankylosing spondylitis or in good health (not recorded which). This chain uses TRBV5-6 with TRBJ2-5, with D uncertain. CDR3 coding DNA: TGTGCCAGCAGCTTGCAGCGCTACGAGACCCAGTACTTC. As protein: CASSLQRYETQYF. Based on the CDR3 plus reference TRBV5-6 and TRBJ2-5, the full variable domain is DAGVTQSPTHLIKTRGQQVTLRCSPKSGHDTVSWYQQALGQGPQFIFQYYEEEERQRGNFPDRFSGHQFPNYSSELNVNALLLGDSALYLCASSLQRYETQYFGPGTRLLVL.